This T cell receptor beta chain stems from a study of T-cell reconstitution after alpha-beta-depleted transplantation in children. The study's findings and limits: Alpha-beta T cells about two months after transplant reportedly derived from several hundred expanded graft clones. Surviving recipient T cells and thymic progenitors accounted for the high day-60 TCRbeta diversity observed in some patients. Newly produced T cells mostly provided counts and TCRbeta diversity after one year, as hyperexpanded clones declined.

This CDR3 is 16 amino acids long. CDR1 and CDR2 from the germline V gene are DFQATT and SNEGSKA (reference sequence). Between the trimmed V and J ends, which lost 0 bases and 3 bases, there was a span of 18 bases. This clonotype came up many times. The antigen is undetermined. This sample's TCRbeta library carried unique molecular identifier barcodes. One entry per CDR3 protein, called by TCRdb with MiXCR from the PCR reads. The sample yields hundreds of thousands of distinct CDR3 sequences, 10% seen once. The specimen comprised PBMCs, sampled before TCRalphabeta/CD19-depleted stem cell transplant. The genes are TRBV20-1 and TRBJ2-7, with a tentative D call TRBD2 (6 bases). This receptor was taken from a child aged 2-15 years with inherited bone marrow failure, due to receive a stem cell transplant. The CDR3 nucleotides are TGCAGTGCTAGAGACCCCCTAGCGAAAGTAGGCTACGAGCAGTACTTC. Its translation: CSARDPLAKVGYEQYF.